This T cell receptor beta chain was sequenced for a study of identifying expanded T cells in peripheral blood. Trimming left V 3 bases short and J 2 bases short, with 11 bases between. The CDR3 totals 14 residues. Per germline, CDR1 LNHDA and CDR2 SQIVND (reference sequence). Profiled with immunoSEQ multiplex PCR; TCRdb holds only in-frame clones, not every one. The table includes 50,000 to 65,000 clones, around nine tenths detected once. The chain has TRBV19 and TRBJ2-7; D not resolved. Sequencing input: blood. The source of this sequence is a person aged 18 to 69 in good health. CDR3 sequence reads: CASSIGPATYEQYF. As DNA, the CDR3 is TGTGCCAGTAGTATTGGTCCAGCGACCTACGAGCAGTACTTC. Full variable domain (missing parts from reference TRBV19 and TRBJ2-7): DGGITQSPKYLFRKEGQNVTLSCEQNLNHDAMYWYRQDPGQGLRLIYYSQIVNDFQKGDIAEGYSVSREKKESFPLTVTSAQKNPTAFYLCASSIGPATYEQYFGPGTRLTVT.